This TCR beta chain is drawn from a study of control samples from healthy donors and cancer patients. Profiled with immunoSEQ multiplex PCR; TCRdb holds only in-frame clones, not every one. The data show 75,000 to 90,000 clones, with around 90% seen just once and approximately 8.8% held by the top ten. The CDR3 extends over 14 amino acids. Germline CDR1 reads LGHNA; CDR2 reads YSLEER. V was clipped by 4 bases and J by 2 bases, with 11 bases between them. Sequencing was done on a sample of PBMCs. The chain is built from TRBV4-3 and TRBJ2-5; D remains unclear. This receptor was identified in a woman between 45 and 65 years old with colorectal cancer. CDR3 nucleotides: TGCGCCAGCAGCCCAGGCACACAACAAGAGACCCAGTACTTC. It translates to CASSPGTQQETQYF.